The TCR beta chain under discussion was sequenced for a study of blood T cell repertoires in COVID-19. As for the study in general: Acute and convalescent COVID-19 specimens originated in the United States, Italy and Spain. The cDNA or gDNA used as material had been derived from T cells, B-cell-depleted T cells, or PBMCs.

Per germline, CDR1 SGHAT and CDR2 FQNNGV. The CDR3 covers 15 residues. Trimming cost V 5 bases and J 2 bases; bases outside gene matches: 6. Authors' data handling: Reference gene primers were amplified, and this amplification served to estimate nucleated cell counts. The table came from immunoSEQ multiplex PCR; TCRdb's copy has only in-frame clones and leaves some out. The V and J calls and clone size were taken over from that table, and D and trimming were inferred from the DNA. The sample lists about 150,000 clones, 70% to 90% occurring once. This clonotype was sampled from a middle-aged woman with active or convalescent COVID-19. The genes are TRBV11-2 and TRBJ2-7; TRBD1 aligns across 10 bases. The sample consisted of peripheral blood. DNA for the CDR3: TGTGCCAGCAGCCCAGGACAGGGGGTTGCCTACGAGCAGTACTTC. Protein: CASSPGQGVAYEQYF.